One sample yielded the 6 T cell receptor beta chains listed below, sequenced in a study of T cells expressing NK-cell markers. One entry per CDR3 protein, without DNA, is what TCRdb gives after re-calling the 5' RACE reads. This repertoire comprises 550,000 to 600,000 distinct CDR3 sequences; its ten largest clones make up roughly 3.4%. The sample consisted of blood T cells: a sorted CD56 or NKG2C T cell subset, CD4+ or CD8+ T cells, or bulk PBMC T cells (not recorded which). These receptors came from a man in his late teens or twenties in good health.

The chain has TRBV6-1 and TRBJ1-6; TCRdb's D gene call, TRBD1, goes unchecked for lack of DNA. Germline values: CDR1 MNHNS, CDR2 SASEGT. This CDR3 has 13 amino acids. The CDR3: CASSGTVGSPLHF.

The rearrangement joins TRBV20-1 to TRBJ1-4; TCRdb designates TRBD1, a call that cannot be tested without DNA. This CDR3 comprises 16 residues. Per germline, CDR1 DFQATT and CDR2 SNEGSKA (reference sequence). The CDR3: CSARVPAWAGSEKLFF.

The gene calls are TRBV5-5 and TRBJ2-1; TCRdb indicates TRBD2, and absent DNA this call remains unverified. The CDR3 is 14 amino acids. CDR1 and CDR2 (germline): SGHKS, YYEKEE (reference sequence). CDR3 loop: CASSFRDFSHEQFF. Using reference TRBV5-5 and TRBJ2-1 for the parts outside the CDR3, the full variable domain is DAGVTQSPTHLIKTRGQQVTLRCSPISGHKSVSWYQQVLGQGPQFIFQYYEKEERGRGNFPDRFSARQFPNYSSELNVNALLLGDSALYLCASSFRDFSHEQFFGPGTRLTVL.

CDR3 sequence reads: CASSHNRGEAFF. The chain recombines TRBV5-1 with TRBJ1-1; lacking DNA, the TRBD1 call made by TCRdb goes unchecked. CDR1 is SGHRS and CDR2 is YFSETQ in the germline V gene. The CDR3 is 12 amino acids.

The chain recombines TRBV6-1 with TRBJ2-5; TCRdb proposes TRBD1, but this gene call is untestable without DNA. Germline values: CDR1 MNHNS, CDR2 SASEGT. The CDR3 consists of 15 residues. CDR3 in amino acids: CASAPSSALGGTQYF.

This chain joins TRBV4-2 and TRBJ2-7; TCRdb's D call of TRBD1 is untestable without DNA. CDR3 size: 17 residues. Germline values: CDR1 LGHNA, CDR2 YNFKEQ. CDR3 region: CASSQDRAGEVSYEQYF.